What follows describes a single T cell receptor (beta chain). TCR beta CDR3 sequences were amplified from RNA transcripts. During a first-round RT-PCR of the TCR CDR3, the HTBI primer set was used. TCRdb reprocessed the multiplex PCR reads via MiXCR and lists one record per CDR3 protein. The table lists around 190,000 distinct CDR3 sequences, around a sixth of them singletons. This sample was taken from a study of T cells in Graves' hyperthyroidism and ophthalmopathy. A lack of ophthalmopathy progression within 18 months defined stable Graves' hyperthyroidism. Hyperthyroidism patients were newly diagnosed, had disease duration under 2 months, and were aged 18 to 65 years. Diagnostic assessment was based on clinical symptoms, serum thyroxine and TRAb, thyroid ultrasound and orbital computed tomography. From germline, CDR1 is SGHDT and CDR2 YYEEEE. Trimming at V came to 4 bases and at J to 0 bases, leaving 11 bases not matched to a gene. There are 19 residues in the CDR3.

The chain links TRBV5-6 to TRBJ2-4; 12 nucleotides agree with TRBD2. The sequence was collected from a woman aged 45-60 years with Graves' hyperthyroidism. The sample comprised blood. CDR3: CASSPRTSGITIAKNIQYF. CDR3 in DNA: TGTGCCAGCAGCCCAAGGACTAGCGGGATTACAATAGCCAAAAACATTCAGTACTTC. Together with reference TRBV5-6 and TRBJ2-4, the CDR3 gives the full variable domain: DAGVTQSPTHLIKTRGQQVTLRCSPKSGHDTVSWYQQALGQGPQFIFQYYEEEERQRGNFPDRFSGHQFPNYSSELNVNALLLGDSALYLCASSPRTSGITIAKNIQYFGAGTRLSVL.